The clone carrying this T cell receptor beta chain has a count of ten or more. The source of the sample is a study of T cells after yellow fever vaccination. 5'RACE template switching added a universal primer site and UMIs to TCR cDNA. TCRdb re-called the 5' RACE reads through MiXCR, storing one row per CDR3 protein. The sample shows roughly 150,000 distinct CDR3 sequences, under 7% of them seen only once. Trimming removed 8 bases from V and 2 bases from J; junction bases left unmatched: 11. The CDR3 is made up of 15 amino acids. The germline V gene has CDR1 SGHTA and CDR2 FQGNSA. This clonotype originated in a man in his thirties or forties who received the YFV17D yellow fever vaccine. The sequencing here drew on CD4+ T cells sorted from PBMCs, taken 10 days after the yellow fever booster vaccination. The V gene is TRBV7-2, the J gene TRBJ2-7; 8 bases map to TRBD2. CDR3 region: CASARVPSGPYEQYF. The CDR3 region has the DNA TGTGCCAGCGCAAGGGTCCCTAGCGGGCCCTACGAGCAGTACTTC. Drawing the rest from reference TRBV7-2 and TRBJ2-7, the complete variable domain is GAGVSQSPSNKVTEKGKDVELRCDPISGHTALYWYRQSLGQGLEFLIYFQGNSAPDKSGLPSDRFSAERTGGSVSTLTIQRTQQEDSAVYLCASARVPSGPYEQYFGPGTRLTVT.